Shown below are 3 T cell receptor beta chains from a single sample sequenced in a study of cytomegalovirus exposure and HLA in healthy donors. The PCR had 60 Vbeta and 13 Jbeta primers. TCRdb's table, derived via immunoSEQ multiplex PCR, lists solely in-frame clones and lacks some. The data contain around 120,000 clones, more than 60% of them singletons. Specimen: PBMCs. The receptors here all came from a female donor in good health and CMV-seropositive.

The chain employs TRBV14 and TRBJ1-2; 9 bases match TRBD1. From germline, CDR1 is SGHDN and CDR2 FVKESK. This CDR3 has 15 residues. V trimming: 2 bases; J trimming: 8 bases; junction bases outside the gene matches: 9. The DNA for the CDR3 is TGTGCCAGCAGCCAATTCACAGGGGGCGCGGAGGGCTACACCTTC. This gives the protein CASSQFTGGAEGYTF.

V and J are TRBV27 and TRBJ1-1; TRBD1 matches 9 bases. The J segment lost 1 base and the V segment lost 6 bases, leaving 6 bases of the junction unmatched. From germline, CDR1 is MNHEY and CDR2 SMNVEV (reference sequence). This CDR3 has 15 residues. CDR3 DNA sequence: TGTGCCAGCAGGGGGGACAGGGTGGCGAACACTGAAGCTTTCTTT. Translated: CASRGDRVANTEAFF.

This rearrangement joins TRBV28 to TRBJ2-5; TRBD2 might be the D (6 bases). The DNA end is a closer match to TRBJ2-7, so the J assignment may be wrong. The CDR3 consists of 13 residues. Germline V gene sequence: CDR1 MDHEN, CDR2 SYDVKM. This CDR3 reads CASTRRVPYEQYF. The CDR3 DNA reads as TGTGCCAGCACGCGGAGGGTACCCTACGAGCAGTACTTC.